A selection of T cell receptor beta chains follows, all from one sample in a study of cytomegalovirus exposure and HLA in healthy donors. Method: immunoSEQ multiplex PCR; TCRdb's copy keeps in-frame clones and lacks some. The sample has 110,000 to 150,000 clones, approximately 80% seen once; the top ten hold approximately 2.5%. Sequenced material: PBMCs. These receptors were taken from a woman between 18 and 29 years old in good health and CMV-seropositive. CDR3s include the opening cysteine and the closing phenylalanine or tryptophan. D genes are given only for firm matches. Clone size, where shown, is once, few, many, or a class for clones that have expanded.

d_gene: TRBD1
abundance: few
v_gene: TRBV11-2
j_gene: TRBJ1-2
CDR3aa: CASSRDRGGYGYTF
CDR3nt: TGTGCCAGCAGCCGGGACAGGGGAGGCTATGGCTACACCTTC

d_gene: NA
abundance: NA
v_gene: TRBV7-2
j_gene: TRBJ1-5
CDR3aa: CASSAQGGENQPQHF
CDR3nt: TGTGCCAGCAGCGCGCAGGGAGGGGAGAATCAGCCCCAGCATTTT

d_gene: NA
abundance: NA
v_gene: TRBV19
j_gene: TRBJ1-2
CDR3aa: CASSSTEVYGYTF
CDR3nt: TGTGCCAGTAGTTCCACAGAAGTCTATGGCTACACCTTC

d_gene: NA
abundance: NA
v_gene: TRBV27
j_gene: TRBJ1-5
CDR3aa: CASSLSAGGKDQPQHF
CDR3nt: TGTGCCAGCAGTTTATCGGCCGGGGGTAAGGATCAGCCCCAGCATTTT

d_gene: NA
abundance: NA
v_gene: TRBV10-3
j_gene: TRBJ1-4
CDR3aa: CATTRQANEKLFF
CDR3nt: TGTGCCACTACCAGACAGGCAAATGAAAAACTGTTTTTT

d_gene: NA
abundance: NA
v_gene: TRBV6-5
j_gene: TRBJ1-1
CDR3aa: CASSSGQPNTEAFF
CDR3nt: TGTGCCAGCAGTTCCGGACAGCCGAACACTGAAGCTTTCTTT

d_gene: NA
abundance: NA
v_gene: TRBV4-3
j_gene: TRBJ2-6
CDR3aa: CASSPSVGANVLTF
CDR3nt: TGCGCCAGCAGCCCGTCCGTGGGGGCCAACGTCCTGACTTTC

d_gene: NA
abundance: NA
v_gene: TRBV19
j_gene: TRBJ1-2
CDR3aa: CASSTQGAGFYGYTF
CDR3nt: TGTGCCAGTAGTACTCAAGGGGCAGGTTTCTATGGCTACACCTTC

d_gene: NA
abundance: NA
v_gene: TRBV21-1
j_gene: TRBJ2-5
CDR3aa: CASSKVQSYEQHF
CDR3nt: TGTGCCAGCAGCAAAGTACAGTCCTACGAGCAGCACTTC

d_gene: NA
abundance: NA
v_gene: TRBV4-1
j_gene: TRBJ2-7
CDR3aa: CASSVRLNSYEQYF
CDR3nt: TGCGCCAGCAGCGTCAGACTGAATTCCTACGAGCAGTACTTC

d_gene: TRBD2
abundance: NA
v_gene: TRBV5-4
j_gene: TRBJ2-2
CDR3aa: CASSLVLAGGSGELFF
CDR3nt: TGTGCCAGCAGCTTGGTACTAGCGGGGGGGTCCGGGGAGCTGTTTTTT

d_gene: TRBD2
abundance: NA
v_gene: TRBV6-1
j_gene: TRBJ2-2
CDR3aa: CASSENIAGLTGELFF
CDR3nt: TGTGCCAGCAGTGAAAATATAGCGGGGCTGACCGGGGAGCTGTTTTTT

d_gene: NA
abundance: NA
v_gene: TRBV4-1
j_gene: TRBJ1-6
CDR3aa: CASSQEQRGPTRRAKNSPLHF
CDR3nt: TGCGCCAGCAGCCAAGAACAAAGGGGACCAACTCGGAGGGCTAAAAATTCACCCCTCCACTTT

d_gene: TRBD2
abundance: NA
v_gene: TRBV5-1
j_gene: TRBJ2-1
CDR3aa: CASSLAGASGGANPWWDEQFF
CDR3nt: TGCGCCAGCAGCTTGGCCGGGGCTAGCGGGGGGGCAAACCCTTGGTGGGATGAGCAGTTCTTC

d_gene: TRBD1
abundance: few
v_gene: TRBV7-2
j_gene: TRBJ2-5
CDR3aa: CASSPTAGGETQYF
CDR3nt: TGTGCCAGCAGCCCAACGGCAGGGGGAGAGACCCAGTACTTC

d_gene: NA
abundance: once
v_gene: TRBV5-4
j_gene: TRBJ1-1
CDR3aa: CASSLGTANTEAFF
CDR3nt: TGTGCCAGCAGCTTGGGGACAGCGAACACTGAAGCTTTCTTT

d_gene: TRBD1
abundance: few
v_gene: TRBV19
j_gene: TRBJ2-1
CDR3aa: CASRPGQGKGGDEQFF
CDR3nt: TGTGCCAGTAGGCCGGGACAGGGGAAAGGTGGCGATGAGCAGTTCTTC

d_gene: NA
abundance: NA
v_gene: TRBV7-2
j_gene: TRBJ1-4
CDR3aa: CASSFDAGRSEKLFF
CDR3nt: TGTGCCAGCAGCTTTGATGCAGGGAGGAGTGAAAAACTGTTTTTT

d_gene: TRBD1
abundance: NA
v_gene: TRBV15
j_gene: TRBJ2-4
CDR3aa: CATSRDRGTKNIQYF
CDR3nt: TGTGCCACCAGCAGGGACAGGGGGACAAAAAACATTCAGTACTTC

d_gene: TRBD1
abundance: NA
v_gene: TRBV6-1
j_gene: TRBJ2-3
CDR3aa: CASRGQGTGDTQYF
CDR3nt: TGTGCCAGCAGAGGACAGGGCACGGGAGATACGCAGTATTTT

d_gene: NA
abundance: NA
v_gene: TRBV4-1
j_gene: TRBJ1-3
CDR3aa: CASSQGLLSGNTIYF
CDR3nt: TGCGCCAGCAGCCAAGGGCTCCTCTCTGGAAACACCATATATTTT

d_gene: TRBD1
abundance: NA
v_gene: TRBV9
j_gene: TRBJ2-2
CDR3aa: CASSVGTGNTGELFF
CDR3nt: TGTGCCAGCAGCGTAGGGACAGGGAACACCGGGGAGCTGTTTTTT

d_gene: TRBD1
abundance: NA
v_gene: TRBV7-2
j_gene: TRBJ1-1
CDR3aa: CASSGYRGGTEAFF
CDR3nt: TGTGCCAGCAGCGGCTACAGGGGGGGCACTGAAGCTTTCTTT

d_gene: TRBD1
abundance: NA
v_gene: TRBV5-4
j_gene: TRBJ2-5
CDR3aa: CASSPGQGRLGEQYF
CDR3nt: TGTGCCAGCAGCCCTGGACAGGGGCGACTGGGGGAGCAGTACTTC

d_gene: NA
abundance: NA
v_gene: TRBV7-2
j_gene: TRBJ2-5
CDR3aa: CASSAYYGETQYF
CDR3nt: TGTGCCAGCAGCGCTTACTACGGGGAGACCCAGTACTTC

d_gene: NA
abundance: once
v_gene: TRBV2
j_gene: TRBJ1-5
CDR3aa: CASSHRLSNQPQHF
CDR3nt: TGTGCCAGCAGTCATAGACTTAGCAACCAGCCCCAGCATTTT

d_gene: TRBD2
abundance: NA
v_gene: TRBV6-4
j_gene: TRBJ2-1
CDR3aa: CASSDHSGGAYNEQFF
CDR3nt: TGTGCCAGCAGTGACCATAGCGGGGGGGCATACAATGAGCAGTTCTTC

d_gene: NA
abundance: NA
v_gene: TRBV6-1
j_gene: TRBJ2-4
CDR3aa: CASNAEFLVKNIQYF
CDR3nt: TGTGCCAGTAATGCGGAGTTTCTGGTCAAAAACATTCAGTACTTC

d_gene: TRBD1
abundance: NA
v_gene: TRBV7-6
j_gene: TRBJ1-6
CDR3aa: CASSLEGQLNSPLHF
CDR3nt: TGTGCCAGCAGCTTAGAGGGACAGCTTAATTCACCCCTCCACTTT

d_gene: NA
abundance: NA
v_gene: TRBV10-3
j_gene: TRBJ1-1
CDR3aa: CAISVAGESTEAFF
CDR3nt: TGTGCCATCAGTGTGGCAGGGGAATCCACTGAAGCTTTCTTT

d_gene: TRBD1
abundance: NA
v_gene: TRBV6-1
j_gene: TRBJ2-1
CDR3aa: CASRKGERTGEQFF
CDR3nt: TGTGCCAGCAGGAAAGGGGAGCGGACAGGGGAGCAGTTCTTC

d_gene: TRBD1
abundance: NA
v_gene: TRBV28
j_gene: TRBJ1-2
CDR3aa: CASRLGGGSGGYTF
CDR3nt: TGTGCCAGCAGGTTAGGAGGGGGCTCTGGTGGCTACACCTTC

d_gene: NA
abundance: few
v_gene: TRBV27
j_gene: TRBJ2-3
CDR3aa: CASSPLAIPTDTQYF
CDR3nt: TGTGCCAGCAGCCCGCTAGCCATTCCTACAGATACGCAGTATTTT

d_gene: TRBD1
abundance: NA
v_gene: TRBV2
j_gene: TRBJ1-4
CDR3aa: CASSPTGGNEKLFF
CDR3nt: TGTGCCAGCAGTCCTACAGGGGGGAATGAAAAACTGTTTTTT

d_gene: TRBD1
abundance: NA
v_gene: TRBV27
j_gene: TRBJ1-3
CDR3aa: CASSLQGALGNTIYF
CDR3nt: TGTGCCAGCAGTTTACAGGGGGCGCTTGGAAACACCATATATTTT

d_gene: NA
abundance: NA
v_gene: TRBV18
j_gene: TRBJ1-1
CDR3aa: CASSTESSLNTEAFF
CDR3nt: TGTGCCAGTTCGACAGAATCCTCGCTGAACACTGAAGCTTTCTTT

d_gene: NA
abundance: NA
v_gene: TRBV19
j_gene: TRBJ2-2
CDR3aa: CASSIAPFVSGGTGELFF
CDR3nt: TGTGCCAGTAGTATAGCCCCCTTTGTCAGTGGCGGCACCGGGGAGCTGTTTTTT

d_gene: NA
abundance: few
v_gene: TRBV12-5
j_gene: TRBJ2-2
CDR3aa: CASGPQGSRNTGELFF
CDR3nt: TGTGCTAGTGGTCCCCAGGGGAGCAGGAACACCGGGGAGCTGTTTTTT

d_gene: NA
abundance: NA
v_gene: TRBV4-3
j_gene: TRBJ1-1
CDR3aa: CASSQQGYTEAFF
CDR3nt: TGCGCCAGCAGCCAACAGGGTTACACTGAAGCTTTCTTT

d_gene: TRBD1
abundance: NA
v_gene: TRBV7-2
j_gene: TRBJ1-3
CDR3aa: CASSHRQGAGNTIYF
CDR3nt: TGTGCCAGCAGCCATCGACAGGGGGCTGGAAACACCATATATTTT

d_gene: NA
abundance: NA
v_gene: TRBV19
j_gene: TRBJ1-1
CDR3aa: CASNPGVGTEAFF
CDR3nt: TGTGCCAGTAACCCGGGAGTGGGGACTGAAGCTTTCTTT

d_gene: TRBD1
abundance: few
v_gene: TRBV29-1
j_gene: TRBJ2-7
CDR3aa: CSVRAGGSYEQYF
CDR3nt: TGCAGCGTGCGGGCAGGGGGCAGTTACGAGCAGTACTTC

d_gene: TRBD1
abundance: NA
v_gene: TRBV12-5
j_gene: TRBJ1-1
CDR3aa: CASGQTGGRTEAFF
CDR3nt: TGTGCTAGTGGCCAGACAGGGGGTCGGACTGAAGCTTTCTTT

d_gene: TRBD1
abundance: NA
v_gene: TRBV7-8
j_gene: TRBJ1-1
CDR3aa: CASSFRQGVTEAFF
CDR3nt: TGTGCCAGCAGCTTTCGACAGGGGGTCACTGAAGCTTTCTTT

d_gene: NA
abundance: NA
v_gene: TRBV6-5
j_gene: TRBJ1-6
CDR3aa: CASSEARQSPLHF
CDR3nt: TGTGCCAGCAGTGAAGCTCGACAGTCACCCCTCCACTTT

d_gene: TRBD1
abundance: NA
v_gene: TRBV29-1
j_gene: TRBJ1-2
CDR3aa: CSAAGQGYYGYTF
CDR3nt: TGCAGCGCCGCCGGACAGGGTTACTATGGCTACACCTTC

d_gene: NA
abundance: few
v_gene: TRBV4-1
j_gene: TRBJ2-7
CDR3aa: CASSQAMGQSPYEQYF
CDR3nt: TGCGCCAGCAGCCAAGCTATGGGGCAGTCGCCCTACGAGCAGTACTTC

d_gene: TRBD1
abundance: NA
v_gene: TRBV5-6
j_gene: TRBJ1-2
CDR3aa: CASSLRDRVYHGYTF
CDR3nt: TGTGCCAGCAGTCTCCGGGACAGGGTATACCATGGCTACACCTTC

d_gene: NA
abundance: once
v_gene: TRBV19
j_gene: TRBJ1-5
CDR3aa: CASSSRSRQTRGPQHF
CDR3nt: TGTGCCAGTAGTAGTCGTTCCAGGCAGACTAGGGGTCCCCAGCATTTT

d_gene: TRBD1
abundance: NA
v_gene: TRBV7-6
j_gene: TRBJ1-6
CDR3aa: CASSLGGQANSPLHF
CDR3nt: TGTGCCAGCAGCTTAGGGGGACAGGCTAATTCACCCCTCCACTTT

d_gene: TRBD1
abundance: NA
v_gene: TRBV7-9
j_gene: TRBJ2-2
CDR3aa: CAGTGWSGELFF
CDR3nt: TGTGCCGGGACAGGTTGGAGCGGGGAGCTGTTTTTT

d_gene: TRBD1
abundance: NA
v_gene: TRBV10-3
j_gene: TRBJ1-6
CDR3aa: CACQGAGNSPLHF
CDR3nt: TGTGCCTGCCAGGGGGCGGGTAATTCACCCCTCCACTTT

d_gene: TRBD1
abundance: NA
v_gene: TRBV6-5
j_gene: TRBJ1-2
CDR3aa: CASSRDREAYGYTF
CDR3nt: TGTGCCAGCAGTCGGGACAGAGAAGCCTATGGCTACACCTTC

d_gene: NA
abundance: once
v_gene: TRBV28
j_gene: TRBJ1-6
CDR3aa: CASTGVNSPLHF
CDR3nt: TGTGCCAGCACAGGGGTTAATTCACCCCTCCACTTT

d_gene: NA
abundance: once
v_gene: TRBV27
j_gene: TRBJ2-7
CDR3aa: CASSRYGNYYEQYF
CDR3nt: TGTGCCAGCAGTCGTTATGGCAACTACTACGAGCAGTACTTC

d_gene: NA
abundance: NA
v_gene: TRBV5-1
j_gene: TRBJ2-7
CDR3aa: CASSLASYEQYF
CDR3nt: TGCGCCAGCAGCTTGGCTAGCTACGAGCAGTACTTC

d_gene: NA
abundance: NA
v_gene: TRBV27
j_gene: TRBJ1-5
CDR3aa: CASSPGAQGPFGPQHF
CDR3nt: TGTGCTAGCAGCCCAGGAGCCCAGGGTCCATTCGGGCCCCAGCATTTT